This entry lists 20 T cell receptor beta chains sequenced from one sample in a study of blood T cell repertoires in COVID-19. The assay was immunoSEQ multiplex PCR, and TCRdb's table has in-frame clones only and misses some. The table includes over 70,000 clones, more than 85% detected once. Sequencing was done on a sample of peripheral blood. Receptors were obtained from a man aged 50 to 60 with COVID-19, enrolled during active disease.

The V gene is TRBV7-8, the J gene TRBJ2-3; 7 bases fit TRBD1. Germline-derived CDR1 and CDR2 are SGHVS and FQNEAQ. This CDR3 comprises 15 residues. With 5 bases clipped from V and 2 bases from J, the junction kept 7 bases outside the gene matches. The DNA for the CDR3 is TGTGCCAGCAGCGAACAACAGGGGAACACAGATACGCAGTATTTT. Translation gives CASSEQQGNTDTQYF.

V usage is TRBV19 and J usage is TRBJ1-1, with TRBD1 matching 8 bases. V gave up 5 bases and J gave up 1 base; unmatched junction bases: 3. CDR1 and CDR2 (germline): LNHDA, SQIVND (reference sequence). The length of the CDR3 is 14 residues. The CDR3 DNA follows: TGTGCCAGTAGTTCAGGGGGCAAGAACACTGAAGCTTTCTTT. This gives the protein CASSSGGKNTEAFF. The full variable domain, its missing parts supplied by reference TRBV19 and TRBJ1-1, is DGGITQSPKYLFRKEGQNVTLSCEQNLNHDAMYWYRQDPGQGLRLIYYSQIVNDFQKGDIAEGYSVSREKKESFPLTVTSAQKNPTAFYLCASSSGGKNTEAFFGQGTRLTVV.

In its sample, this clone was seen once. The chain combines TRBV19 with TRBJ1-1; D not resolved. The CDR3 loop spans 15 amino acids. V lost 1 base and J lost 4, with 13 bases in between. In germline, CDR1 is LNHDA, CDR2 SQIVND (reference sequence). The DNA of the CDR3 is TGTGCCAGTAGTATAGGCCAGGTCGGCGCCACTGAAGCTTTCTTT. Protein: CASSIGQVGATEAFF.

In DNA form, the CDR3 reads TGCGCCAGCAGCGCCCGGGGGGGGGCGGCTAATGAAAAACTGTTTTTT. It encodes CASSARGGAANEKLFF. This chain uses TRBV5-1 with TRBJ1-4; a weak D match, TRBD1 (6 bases). V lost 4 bases and J 3 bases, leaving 16 bases between the germline ends. There are 16 residues in the CDR3. The germline CDR1 and CDR2 sequences are SGHRS and YFSETQ.

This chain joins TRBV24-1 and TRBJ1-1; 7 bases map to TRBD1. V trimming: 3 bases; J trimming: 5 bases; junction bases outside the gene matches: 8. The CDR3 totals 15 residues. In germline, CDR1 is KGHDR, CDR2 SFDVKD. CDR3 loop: CATSDNTGAATEAFF. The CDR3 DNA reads TGTGCCACCAGTGATAACACAGGGGCCGCAACTGAAGCTTTCTTT.

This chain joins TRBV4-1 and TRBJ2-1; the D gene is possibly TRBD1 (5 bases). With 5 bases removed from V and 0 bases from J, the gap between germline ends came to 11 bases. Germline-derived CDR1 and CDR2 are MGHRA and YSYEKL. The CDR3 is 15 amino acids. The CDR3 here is CASSSQDYSYNEQFF. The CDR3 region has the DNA TGCGCCAGCAGCTCACAGGATTACTCCTACAATGAGCAGTTCTTC.

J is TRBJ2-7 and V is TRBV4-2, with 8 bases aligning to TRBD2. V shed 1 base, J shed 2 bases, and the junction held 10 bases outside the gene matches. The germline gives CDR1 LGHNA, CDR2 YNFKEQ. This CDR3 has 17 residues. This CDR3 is CASSQASGSGTPYEQYF. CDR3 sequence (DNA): TGTGCCAGCAGCCAAGCCTCGGGTAGCGGGACCCCCTACGAGCAGTACTTC.

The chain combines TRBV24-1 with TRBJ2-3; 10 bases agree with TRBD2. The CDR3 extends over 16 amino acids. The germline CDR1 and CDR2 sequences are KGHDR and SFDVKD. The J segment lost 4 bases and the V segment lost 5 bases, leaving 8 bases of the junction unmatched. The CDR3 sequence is CATSGASGSPSDTQYF. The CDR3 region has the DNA TGTGCCACCAGTGGTGCTAGCGGGAGTCCGTCAGATACGCAGTATTTT.

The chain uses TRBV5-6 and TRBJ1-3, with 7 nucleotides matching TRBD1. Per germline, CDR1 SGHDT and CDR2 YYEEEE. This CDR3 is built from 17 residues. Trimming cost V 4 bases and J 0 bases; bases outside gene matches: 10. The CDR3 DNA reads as TGTGCCAGCAGCCCTCCCCTGACAGGGAACTCTGGAAACACCATATATTTT. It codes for CASSPPLTGNSGNTIYF.

CDR3 in amino acids: CASRRGLQPQHF. The CDR3 nucleotides are TGTGCCAGCCGGCGGGGGCTCCAGCCCCAGCATTTT. The V call is TRBV12-3 or TRBV12-4, the J call TRBJ1-5; a possible D gene is TRBD1 (6 bases). This CDR3 comprises 12 residues. V lost 8 bases to trimming and J lost 7 bases, with 12 bases between them.

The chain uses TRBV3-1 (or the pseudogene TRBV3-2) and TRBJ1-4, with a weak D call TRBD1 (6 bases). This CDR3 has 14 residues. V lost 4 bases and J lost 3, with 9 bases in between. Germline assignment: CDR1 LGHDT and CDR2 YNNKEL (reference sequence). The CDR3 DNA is TGTGCCAGCAGCCCCGGGGGGCCTAATGAAAAACTGTTTTTT. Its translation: CASSPGGPNEKLFF.

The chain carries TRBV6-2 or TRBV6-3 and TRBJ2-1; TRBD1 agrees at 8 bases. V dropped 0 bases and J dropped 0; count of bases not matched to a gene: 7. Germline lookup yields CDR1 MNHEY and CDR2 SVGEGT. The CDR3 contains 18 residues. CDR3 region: CASSYSRGTGSSYNEQFF. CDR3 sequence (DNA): TGTGCCAGCAGTTACTCGAGGGGGACAGGCAGCTCCTACAATGAGCAGTTCTTC.

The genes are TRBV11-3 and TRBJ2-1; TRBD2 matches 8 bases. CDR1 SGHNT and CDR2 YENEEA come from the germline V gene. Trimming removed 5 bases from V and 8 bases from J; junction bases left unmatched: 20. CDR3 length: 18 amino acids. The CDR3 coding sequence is TGTGCCAGCAGCCTTGCAACTAGCGGTTCCTTCAGGAGGGATGAGCAGTTCTTC. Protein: CASSLATSGSFRRDEQFF.

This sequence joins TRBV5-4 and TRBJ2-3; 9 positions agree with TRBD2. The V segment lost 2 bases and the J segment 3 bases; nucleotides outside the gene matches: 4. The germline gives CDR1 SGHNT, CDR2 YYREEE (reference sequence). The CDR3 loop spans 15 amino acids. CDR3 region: CASSFRLAVTDTQYF. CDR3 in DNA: TGTGCCAGCAGCTTTAGACTAGCGGTTACAGATACGCAGTATTTT.

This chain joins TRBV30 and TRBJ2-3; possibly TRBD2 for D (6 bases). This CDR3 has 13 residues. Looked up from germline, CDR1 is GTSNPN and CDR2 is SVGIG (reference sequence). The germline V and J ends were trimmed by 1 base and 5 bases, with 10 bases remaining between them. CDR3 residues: CAWSATEGDTQYF. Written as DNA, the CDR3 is TGTGCCTGGAGTGCCACGGAGGGAGATACGCAGTATTTT.

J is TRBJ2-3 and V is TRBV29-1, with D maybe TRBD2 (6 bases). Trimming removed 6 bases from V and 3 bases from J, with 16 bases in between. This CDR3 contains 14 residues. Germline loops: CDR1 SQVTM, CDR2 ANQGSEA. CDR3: CSVRGGRGTDTQYF. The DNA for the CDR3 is TGCAGCGTCCGGGGAGGAAGGGGTACAGATACGCAGTATTTT.

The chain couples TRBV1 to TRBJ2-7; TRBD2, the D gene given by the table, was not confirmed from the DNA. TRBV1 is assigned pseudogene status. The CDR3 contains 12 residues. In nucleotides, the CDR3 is TGCACCAGCAGCCTTCGGGCGGGCGAGCAGTACTTC. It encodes CTSSLRAGEQYF.

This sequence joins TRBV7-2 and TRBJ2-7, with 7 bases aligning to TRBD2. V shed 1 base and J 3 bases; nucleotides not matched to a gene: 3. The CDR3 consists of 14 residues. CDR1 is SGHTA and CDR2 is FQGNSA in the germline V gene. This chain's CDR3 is CASSLGQRGYEQYF. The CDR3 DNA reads TGTGCCAGCAGCTTAGGCCAGCGGGGCTACGAGCAGTACTTC.

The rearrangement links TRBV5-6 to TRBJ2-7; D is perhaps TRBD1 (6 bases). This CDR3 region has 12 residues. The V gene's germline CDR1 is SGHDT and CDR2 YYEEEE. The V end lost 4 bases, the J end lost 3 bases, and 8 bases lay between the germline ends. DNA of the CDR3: TGTGCCAGCAGCGGGGGCCTCTACGAGCAGTACTTC. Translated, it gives CASSGGLYEQYF.

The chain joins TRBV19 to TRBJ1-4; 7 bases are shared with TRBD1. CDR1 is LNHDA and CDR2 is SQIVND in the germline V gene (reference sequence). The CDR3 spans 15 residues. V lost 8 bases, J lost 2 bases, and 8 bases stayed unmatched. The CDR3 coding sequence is TGTGCCAGTGGGGCAGGGGACAGCACTAATGAAAAACTGTTTTTT. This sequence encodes CASGAGDSTNEKLFF.